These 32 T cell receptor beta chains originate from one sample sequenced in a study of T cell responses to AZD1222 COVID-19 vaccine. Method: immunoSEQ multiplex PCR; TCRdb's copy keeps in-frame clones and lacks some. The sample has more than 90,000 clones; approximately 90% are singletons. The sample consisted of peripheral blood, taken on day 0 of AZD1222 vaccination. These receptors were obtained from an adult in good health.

The CDR3 nucleotides read TGTGCCTTCTCGGACGGATTCAATCAGCCCCAGCATTTT. Its translation: CAFSDGFNQPQHF. The V gene is TRBV30, the J gene TRBJ1-5; D gene ambiguous. V shed 7 bases and J shed 3 bases, with 13 bases lying between them. There are 13 residues in the CDR3. Germline CDR1 is GTSNPN and CDR2 is SVGIG (reference sequence). Together with reference TRBV30 and TRBJ1-5, the CDR3 gives the full variable domain: SQTIHQWPATLVQPVGSPLSLECTVEGTSNPNLYWYRQAAGRGLQLLFYSVGIGQISSEVPQNLSASRPQDRQFILSSKKLLLSDSGFYLCAFSDGFNQPQHFGDGTRLSIL.

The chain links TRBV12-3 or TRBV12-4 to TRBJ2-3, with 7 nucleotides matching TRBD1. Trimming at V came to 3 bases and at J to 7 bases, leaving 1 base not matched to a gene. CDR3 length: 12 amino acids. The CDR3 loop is CASSLDRNTQYF. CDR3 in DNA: TGTGCCAGCAGTTTGGACAGGAATACGCAGTATTTT.

CDR3 residues: CASSPWGLNQPQHF. In DNA, the CDR3 is TGTGCCAGCAGCCCTTGGGGTTTAAATCAGCCCCAGCATTTT. This chain connects TRBV3-1 (or the pseudogene TRBV3-2) to TRBJ1-5; D is unclear. CDR3 length: 14 amino acids. CDR1 and CDR2 from the germline V gene are LGHDT and YNNKEL (reference sequence). Trimming removed 4 bases at V and 4 bases at J, with 11 bases between.

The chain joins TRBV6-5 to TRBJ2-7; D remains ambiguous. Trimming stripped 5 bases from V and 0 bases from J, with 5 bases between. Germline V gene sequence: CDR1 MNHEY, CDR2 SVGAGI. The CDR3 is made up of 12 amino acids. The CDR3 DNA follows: TGTGCCAGCAGTAGGACCTCCTACGAGCAGTACTTC. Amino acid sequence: CASSRTSYEQYF.

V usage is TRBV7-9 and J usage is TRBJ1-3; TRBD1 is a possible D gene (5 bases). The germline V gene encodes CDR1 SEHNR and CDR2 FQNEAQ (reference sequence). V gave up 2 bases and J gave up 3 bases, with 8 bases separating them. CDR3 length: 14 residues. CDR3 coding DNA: TGTGCCAGCAGCTTAACGACAGATGGAAACACCATATATTTT. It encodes CASSLTTDGNTIYF.

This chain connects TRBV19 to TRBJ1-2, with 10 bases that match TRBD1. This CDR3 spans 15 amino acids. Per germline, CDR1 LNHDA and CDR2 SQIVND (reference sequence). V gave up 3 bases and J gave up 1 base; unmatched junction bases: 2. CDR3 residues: CASSIGDRGNYGYTF. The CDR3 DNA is TGTGCCAGTAGTATCGGGGACAGGGGTAACTATGGCTACACCTTC.

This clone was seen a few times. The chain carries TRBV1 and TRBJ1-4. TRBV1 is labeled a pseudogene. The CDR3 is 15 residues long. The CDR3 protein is CTSSQEARSNEKLFF. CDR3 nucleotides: TGCACCAGCAGCCAAGAAGCGCGGTCTAATGAAAAACTGTTTTTT.

The CDR3 protein is CASSQLTGVNEKLFF. The CDR3 nucleotides read TGCGCCAGCAGCCAATTGACAGGGGTAAATGAAAAACTGTTTTTT. The genes are TRBV4-1 and TRBJ1-4, with 8 positions matching TRBD1. V was clipped by 2 bases and J by 5 bases; unmatched bases: 4. This CDR3 is built from 15 residues. The germline gives CDR1 MGHRA, CDR2 YSYEKL.

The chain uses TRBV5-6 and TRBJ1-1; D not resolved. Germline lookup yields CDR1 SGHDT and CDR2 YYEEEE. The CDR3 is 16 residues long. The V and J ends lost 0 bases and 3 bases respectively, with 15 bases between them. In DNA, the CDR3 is TGTGCCAGCAGCTTGGTACTTAGGGAAGTGGACACTGAAGCTTTCTTT. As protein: CASSLVLREVDTEAFF.

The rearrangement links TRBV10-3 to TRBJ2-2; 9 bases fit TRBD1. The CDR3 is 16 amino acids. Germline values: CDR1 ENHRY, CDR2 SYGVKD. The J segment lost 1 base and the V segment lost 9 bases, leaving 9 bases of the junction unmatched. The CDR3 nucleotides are TGTGCCATACGAACAGGGGGCGGGGAGAACACCGGGGAGCTGTTTTTT. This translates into CAIRTGGGENTGELFF.

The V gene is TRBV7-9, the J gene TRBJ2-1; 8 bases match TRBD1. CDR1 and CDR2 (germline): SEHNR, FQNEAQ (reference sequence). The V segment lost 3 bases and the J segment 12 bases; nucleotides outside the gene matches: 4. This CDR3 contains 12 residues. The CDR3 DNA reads TGTGCCAGCAGCTTGGCCGGGACAGGGCAGTTCTTC. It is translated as CASSLAGTGQFF.

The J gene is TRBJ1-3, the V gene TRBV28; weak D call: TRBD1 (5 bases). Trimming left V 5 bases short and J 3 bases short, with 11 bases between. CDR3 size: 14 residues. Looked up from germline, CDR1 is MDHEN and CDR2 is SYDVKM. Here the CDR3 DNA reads TGTGCCAGCAGTCCCCGCAGGGATGGAAACACCATATATTTT. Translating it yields CASSPRRDGNTIYF.

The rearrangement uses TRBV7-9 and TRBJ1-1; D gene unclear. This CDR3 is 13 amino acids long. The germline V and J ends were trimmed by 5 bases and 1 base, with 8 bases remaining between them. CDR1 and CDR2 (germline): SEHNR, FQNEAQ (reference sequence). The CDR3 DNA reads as TGTGCCAGCAGCACCCAACCGAACACTGAAGCTTTCTTT. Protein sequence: CASSTQPNTEAFF. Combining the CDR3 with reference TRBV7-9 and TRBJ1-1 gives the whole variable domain DTGVSQNPRHKITKRGQNVTFRCDPISEHNRLYWYRQTLGQGPEFLTYFQNEAQLEKSRLLSDRFSAERPKGSFSTLEIQRTEQGDSAMYLCASSTQPNTEAFFGQGTRLTVV.

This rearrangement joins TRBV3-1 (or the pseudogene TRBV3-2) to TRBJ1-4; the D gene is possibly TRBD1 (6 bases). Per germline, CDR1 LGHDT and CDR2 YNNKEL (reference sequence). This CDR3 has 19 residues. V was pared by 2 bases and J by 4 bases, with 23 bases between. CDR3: CASSQSWGANQIGNEKLFF. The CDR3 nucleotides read TGTGCCAGCAGCCAATCGTGGGGGGCAAATCAAATAGGTAATGAAAAACTGTTTTTT.

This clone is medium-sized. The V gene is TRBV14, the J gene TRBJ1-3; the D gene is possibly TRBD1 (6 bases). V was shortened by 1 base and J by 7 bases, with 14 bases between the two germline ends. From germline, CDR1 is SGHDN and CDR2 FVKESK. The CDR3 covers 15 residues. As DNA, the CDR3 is TGTGCCAGCAGCCAAGGAAGACCAAGGGGGAACACCATATATTTT. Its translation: CASSQGRPRGNTIYF.

CDR3 amino acids: CATSDLRADRRMITDTQYF. CDR3 DNA sequence: TGTGCCACCAGTGATTTAAGGGCGGACAGGAGGATGATTACAGATACGCAGTATTTT. The chain combines TRBV24-1 with TRBJ2-3, with 7 bases that match TRBD1. Germline V CDR1 and CDR2: KGHDR, SFDVKD. V was pared by 1 base and J by 3 bases, with 15 bases of the junction left unmatched. The CDR3 consists of 19 residues.

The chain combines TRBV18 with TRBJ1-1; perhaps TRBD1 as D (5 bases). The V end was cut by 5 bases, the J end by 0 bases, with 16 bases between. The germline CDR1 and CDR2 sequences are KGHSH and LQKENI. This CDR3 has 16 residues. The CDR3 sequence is CASSSGTYWLNTEAFF. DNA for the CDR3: TGTGCCAGCTCATCGGGGACGTATTGGTTGAACACTGAAGCTTTCTTT.

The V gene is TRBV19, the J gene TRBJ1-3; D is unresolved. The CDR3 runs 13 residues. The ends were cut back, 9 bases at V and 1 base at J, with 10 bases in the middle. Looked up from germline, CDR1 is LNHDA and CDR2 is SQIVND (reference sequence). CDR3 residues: CASCLDSGNTIYF. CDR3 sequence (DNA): TGTGCCAGCTGCTTGGATTCTGGAAACACCATATATTTT.

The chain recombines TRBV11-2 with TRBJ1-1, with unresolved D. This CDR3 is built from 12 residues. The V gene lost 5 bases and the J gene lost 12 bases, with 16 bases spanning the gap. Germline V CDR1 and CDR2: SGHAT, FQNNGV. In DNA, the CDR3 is TGTGCCAGCAGCCAATTCACAGTGGTAACTTTCTTT. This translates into CASSQFTVVTFF.

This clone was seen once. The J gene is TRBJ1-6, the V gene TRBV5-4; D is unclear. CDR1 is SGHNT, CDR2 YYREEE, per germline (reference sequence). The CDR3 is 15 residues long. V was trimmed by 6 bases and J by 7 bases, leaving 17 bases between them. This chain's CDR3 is CASNADAGRNSPLHF. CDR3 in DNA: TGTGCCAGCAATGCCGACGCGGGGAGGAATTCACCCCTCCACTTT.

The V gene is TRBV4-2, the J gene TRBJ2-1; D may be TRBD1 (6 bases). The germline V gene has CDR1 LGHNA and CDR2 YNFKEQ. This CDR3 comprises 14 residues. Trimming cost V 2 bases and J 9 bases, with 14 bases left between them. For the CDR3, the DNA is TGTGCCAGCAGCCAAACCAACAGGGTTAGTGAGCAGTTCTTC. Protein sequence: CASSQTNRVSEQFF.

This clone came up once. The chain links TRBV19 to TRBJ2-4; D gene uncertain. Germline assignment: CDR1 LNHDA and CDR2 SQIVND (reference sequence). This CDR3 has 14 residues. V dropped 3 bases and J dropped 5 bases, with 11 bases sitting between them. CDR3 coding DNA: TGTGCCAGTAGTATGGGTCTTCGTCAAAACATTCAGTACTTC. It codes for CASSMGLRQNIQYF.

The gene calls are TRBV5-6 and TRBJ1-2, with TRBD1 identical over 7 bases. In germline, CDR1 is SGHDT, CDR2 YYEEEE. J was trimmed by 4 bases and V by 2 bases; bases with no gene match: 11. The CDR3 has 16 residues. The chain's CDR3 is CASSFDENRGGYGYTF. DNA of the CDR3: TGTGCCAGCAGCTTCGACGAAAACAGGGGCGGCTATGGCTACACCTTC.

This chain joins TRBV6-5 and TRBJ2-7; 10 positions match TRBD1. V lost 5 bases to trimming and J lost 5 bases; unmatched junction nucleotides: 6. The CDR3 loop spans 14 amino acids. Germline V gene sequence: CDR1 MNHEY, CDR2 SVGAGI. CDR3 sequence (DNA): TGTGCCAGCAGTACCGGACAGGGGGACCACGAGCAGTACTTC. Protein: CASSTGQGDHEQYF.

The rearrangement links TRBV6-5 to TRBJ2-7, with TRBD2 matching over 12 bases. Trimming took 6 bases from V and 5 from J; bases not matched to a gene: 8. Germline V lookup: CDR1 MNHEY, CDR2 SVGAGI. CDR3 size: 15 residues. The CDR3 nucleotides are TGTGCCAGCAGGATTTTGACTAGCGGGGGAGACGAGCAGTACTTC. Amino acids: CASRILTSGGDEQYF.

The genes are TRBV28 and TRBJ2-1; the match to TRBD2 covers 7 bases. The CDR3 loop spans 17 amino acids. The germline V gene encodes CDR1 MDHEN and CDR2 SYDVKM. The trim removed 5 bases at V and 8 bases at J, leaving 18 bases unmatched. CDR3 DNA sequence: TGTGCCAGCAGTCGTATTAAAGCGGGGTCAGGTGGGGATGAGCAGTTCTTC. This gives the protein CASSRIKAGSGGDEQFF.

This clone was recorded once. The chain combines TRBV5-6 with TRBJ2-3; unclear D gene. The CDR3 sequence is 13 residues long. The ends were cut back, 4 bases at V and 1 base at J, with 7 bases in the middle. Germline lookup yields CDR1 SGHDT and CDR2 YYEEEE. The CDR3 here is CASSPPGTDTQYF. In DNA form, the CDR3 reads TGTGCCAGCAGCCCACCCGGCACAGATACGCAGTATTTT.

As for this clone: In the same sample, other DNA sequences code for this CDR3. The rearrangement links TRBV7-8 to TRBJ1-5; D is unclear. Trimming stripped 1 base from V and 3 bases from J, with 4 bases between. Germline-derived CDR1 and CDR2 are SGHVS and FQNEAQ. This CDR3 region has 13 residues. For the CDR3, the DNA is TGTGCCAGCAGCTTAGGGCACAATCAGCCCCAGCATTTT. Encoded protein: CASSLGHNQPQHF.

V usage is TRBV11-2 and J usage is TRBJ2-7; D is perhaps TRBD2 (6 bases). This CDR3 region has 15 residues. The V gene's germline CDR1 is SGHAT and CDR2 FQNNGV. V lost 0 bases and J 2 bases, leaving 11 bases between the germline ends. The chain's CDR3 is CASSLESGVAYEQYF. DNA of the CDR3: TGTGCCAGCAGCTTAGAGTCGGGGGTAGCCTACGAGCAGTACTTC.

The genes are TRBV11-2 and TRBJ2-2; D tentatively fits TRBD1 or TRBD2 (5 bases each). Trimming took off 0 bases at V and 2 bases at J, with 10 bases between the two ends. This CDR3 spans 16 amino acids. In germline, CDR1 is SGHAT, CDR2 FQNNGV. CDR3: CASSLDYGANTGELFF. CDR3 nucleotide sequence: TGTGCCAGCAGCTTAGATTACGGGGCTAACACCGGGGAGCTGTTTTTT.

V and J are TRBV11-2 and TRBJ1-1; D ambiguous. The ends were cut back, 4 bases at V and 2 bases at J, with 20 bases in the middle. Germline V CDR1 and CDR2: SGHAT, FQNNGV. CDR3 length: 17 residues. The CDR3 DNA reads TGTGCCAGCAGCTCCACGCCAGGTCCCCTGGCCAACACTGAAGCTTTCTTT. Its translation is CASSSTPGPLANTEAFF. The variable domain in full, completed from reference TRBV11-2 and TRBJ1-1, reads EAGVAQSPRYKIIEKRQSVAFWCNPISGHATLYWYQQILGQGPKLLIQFQNNGVVDDSQLPKDRFSAERLKGVDSTLKIQPAKLEDSAVYLCASSSTPGPLANTEAFFGQGTRLTVV.

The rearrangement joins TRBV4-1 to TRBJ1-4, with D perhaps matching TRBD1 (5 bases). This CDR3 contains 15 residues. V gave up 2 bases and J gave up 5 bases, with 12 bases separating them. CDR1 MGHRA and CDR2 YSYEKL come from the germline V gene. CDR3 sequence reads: CASSQILRGNEKLFF. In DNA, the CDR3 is TGCGCCAGCAGCCAAATTCTGCGGGGGAATGAAAAACTGTTTTTT.